This T cell receptor beta chain originates from a study of blood T cell repertoires in COVID-19. Study details: The samples span acute and convalescent COVID-19 from the United States, Italy and Spain. Nucleic acid was either cDNA or gDNA, and it came from T cells, B-cell-depleted T cells, or PBMCs.

V was clipped by 4 bases and J by 2 bases; unmatched bases: 9. CDR3 length: 16 residues. Germline CDR1 and CDR2: SQVTM and ANQGSEA. Under the authors' procedure: The assay estimated nucleated cells by amplifying reference gene primers. Libraries were prepared by immunoSEQ multiplex PCR; TCRdb keeps only in-frame clonotypes and omits some of them. That table furnishes V, J and clone size, whereas the DNA furnished D and trimming. The sample lists 120,000 or so clones, less than 90% occurring once. Sequenced: peripheral blood. The chain carries TRBV29-1 and TRBJ2-4; 9 bases fit TRBD2. The clonotype was recovered from a woman aged 25 to 39 who had recovered from COVID-19. The CDR3 reads CSVVSPSGKTKNIQYF. CDR3 sequence (DNA): TGCAGCGTTGTGAGCCCTAGCGGGAAAACCAAAAACATTCAGTACTTC.